This T cell receptor (beta chain) was profiled in a study of technical replicates of blood from several donors. V was pared by 0 bases and J by 3 bases, with 5 bases of the junction left unmatched. CDR1 is MGHDK, CDR2 SYGVNS, per germline. The CDR3 contains 16 residues. Data came from immunoSEQ multiplex PCR; TCRdb stores just in-frame clones and leaves some out. The table lists nearly 70,000 clones, roughly 92% of them singletons. The chain couples TRBV25-1 to TRBJ2-7; 10 nucleotides line up with TRBD1. The source is a human donor in good health. Material: T cells isolated from PBMCs. This chain's CDR3 is CASSEYLGTGDYEQYF. CDR3 coding DNA: TGTGCCAGCAGTGAATATTTAGGGACAGGGGACTACGAGCAGTACTTC.